These 20 T cell receptor beta chains originate from one sample sequenced in a study of Tregs in tolerant kidney transplant recipients. Sequencing used immunoSEQ multiplex PCR; TCRdb keeps in-frame clones, though not all of them. The profile shows about 110,000 clones, 90% of them singletons. This sample comprised CD4+ T cells from blood, obtained before the transplant. Receptors were obtained from a human donor who received a combined kidney and bone marrow transplant.

The chain joins TRBV7-9 to TRBJ2-7; TRBD1 matches 7 bases. The CDR3 loop spans 14 amino acids. Trimming at V came to 5 bases and at J to 1 base, leaving 5 bases not matched to a gene. CDR1 SEHNR and CDR2 FQNEAQ come from the germline V gene (reference sequence). DNA of the CDR3: TGTGCCAGCAGCCTAGGGGGCAAGTCCTACGAGCAGTACTTC. This translates into CASSLGGKSYEQYF. The entire variable domain, with the rest obtained from reference TRBV7-9 and TRBJ2-7, is as follows: DTGVSQNPRHKITKRGQNVTFRCDPISEHNRLYWYRQTLGQGPEFLTYFQNEAQLEKSRLLSDRFSAERPKGSFSTLEIQRTEQGDSAMYLCASSLGGKSYEQYFGPGTRLTVT.

The chain is built from TRBV21-1 and TRBJ2-7; the table calls TRBD2, which could not be checked here. TRBV21-1 constitutes a pseudogene. The CDR3 is made up of 17 amino acids. This chain's CDR3 is CASSKGARRGSSYEQYF. In DNA, the CDR3 is TGTGCCAGCAGCAAAGGTGCCCGGCGGGGGAGTTCCTACGAGCAGTACTTC.

This sequence joins TRBV5-1 and TRBJ2-5, with a tentative D call TRBD2 (6 bases). V gave up 3 bases and J gave up 9 bases, with 27 bases separating them. CDR1 and CDR2 (germline): SGHRS, YFSETQ. The CDR3 sequence is 17 residues long. The CDR3 spells CASSSSPGSLAFDSQYF. The DNA for the CDR3 is TGCGCCAGCAGCTCATCCCCAGGAAGCCTAGCGTTCGATTCCCAGTACTTC.

This sequence joins TRBV6-1 and TRBJ2-1; TRBD2 matches 10 bases. The CDR3 length is 16 residues. Trimming cost V 3 bases and J 3 bases; bases outside gene matches: 5. CDR1 is MNHNS and CDR2 is SASEGT in the germline V gene. The CDR3 sequence: CASSEIRTSGYNEQFF. CDR3 DNA sequence: TGTGCCAGCAGTGAGATAAGGACTAGCGGCTACAATGAGCAGTTCTTC.

The chain uses TRBV5-4 and TRBJ2-5; D gene ambiguous. CDR1 and CDR2 from the germline V gene are SGHNT and YYREEE (reference sequence). V was trimmed by 2 bases and J by 1 base, leaving 9 bases between them. This CDR3 is built from 14 residues. CDR3 in amino acids: CASSFQVIQETQYF. CDR3 coding DNA: TGTGCCAGCAGCTTTCAGGTTATCCAAGAGACCCAGTACTTC.

This chain connects TRBV5-1 to TRBJ2-3; D is perhaps TRBD2 (6 bases). The CDR3 contains 16 residues. The ends were cut back, 2 bases at V and 4 bases at J, with 17 bases in the middle. Germline V gene sequence: CDR1 SGHRS, CDR2 YFSETQ. The CDR3, as DNA: TGCGCCAGCAGCTTAGGGGACTCAGTAAAGGCAGATACGCAGTATTTT. Its protein is CASSLGDSVKADTQYF.

The rearrangement uses TRBV27 and TRBJ1-2, with 8 bases identical to TRBD1. With V trimmed by 5 bases and J by 8 bases, 16 bases remained unmatched. Germline V CDR1 and CDR2: MNHEY, SMNVEV (reference sequence). The CDR3 extends over 16 amino acids. CDR3 DNA: TGTGCCAGCAGTCCGTCTCAGGGGGCGGGGACCGGGGGCTACACCTTC. It encodes CASSPSQGAGTGGYTF.

The chain has TRBV10-3 and TRBJ2-7, with D possibly matching TRBD2 (7 bases). V was trimmed by 10 bases and J by 0 bases, leaving 10 bases between them. Germline values: CDR1 ENHRY, CDR2 SYGVKD. The CDR3 length is 12 residues. In DNA, the CDR3 is TGTGCCACGGGGGGCGACTCCTACGAGCAGTACTTC. This sequence encodes CATGGDSYEQYF.

The table lists this clone with a count of one. This chain joins TRBV10-1 and TRBJ2-3, with a weak D call TRBD1 (6 bases). In germline, CDR1 is WNHNN, CDR2 SYGVQD (reference sequence). V was shortened by 6 bases and J by 2 bases, with 12 bases between the two germline ends. CDR3 length: 14 residues. The CDR3 DNA follows: TGCGCCAGCAGCCCACAGGGCCACACAGATACGCAGTATTTT. It specifies CASSPQGHTDTQYF.

The V gene is TRBV5-4, the J gene TRBJ1-4, with 10 bases matching TRBD1. Germline trimming cut 3 bases from V and 6 bases from J; bases unmatched to any gene: 5. The CDR3 extends over 15 amino acids. Germline assignment: CDR1 SGHNT and CDR2 YYREEE (reference sequence). The CDR3 spells CASSSGTGVDEKLFF. The CDR3 nucleotides read TGTGCCAGCAGCTCCGGGACAGGGGTGGATGAAAAACTGTTTTTT.

This chain uses TRBV25-1 with TRBJ1-5; TRBD1 matches at 8 bases. The CDR3 is 17 amino acids. Germline loops: CDR1 MGHDK, CDR2 SYGVNS. V gave up 6 bases and J gave up 0 bases; unmatched junction bases: 10. This CDR3 is CASSPKGTGNSNQPQHF. The CDR3 nucleotides read TGTGCCAGCAGCCCGAAAGGGACAGGCAATAGCAATCAGCCCCAGCATTTT.

The sample holds one count of this clone. V gene TRBV6-5 combines with J gene TRBJ2-1; 7 bases fit TRBD1. The CDR3 is 13 residues long. CDR1 MNHEY and CDR2 SVGAGI come from the germline V gene. Trimming took 8 bases from V and 4 from J; bases not matched to a gene: 5. In nucleotides, the CDR3 is TGTGCCAGCCGGGACAGTCCTTACAATGAGCAGTTCTTC. It is translated as CASRDSPYNEQFF.

The rearrangement joins TRBV5-1 to TRBJ2-7; tentative D call: TRBD2 (6 bases). The CDR3 spans 12 residues. Trimming stripped 6 bases from V and 4 bases from J, with 11 bases between. The germline V gene has CDR1 SGHRS and CDR2 YFSETQ. The CDR3 loop is CASTQEGYEQYF. In DNA, the CDR3 is TGCGCCAGCACACAGGAGGGGTACGAGCAGTACTTC.

The table lists this clone with a count of one. V and J are TRBV19 and TRBJ2-6; D remains unclear. The CDR3 covers 13 residues. Deletions cut 8 bases from V and 2 bases from J, with 7 bases between. CDR1 is LNHDA, CDR2 SQIVND, per germline (reference sequence). CDR3 sequence: CASQVPGANVLTF. In DNA, the CDR3 is TGTGCCAGTCAGGTCCCTGGGGCCAACGTCCTGACTTTC.

V is TRBV10-1 and J is TRBJ2-3, with TRBD2 identical over 8 bases. This CDR3 region has 16 residues. J was trimmed by 0 bases and V by 0 bases; bases with no gene match: 2. CDR1 and CDR2 from the germline V gene are WNHNN and SYGVQD (reference sequence). CDR3 amino acids: CASSESRGASTDTQYF. CDR3 nucleotide sequence: TGCGCCAGCAGTGAGTCGCGGGGGGCTAGCACAGATACGCAGTATTTT.

This chain uses TRBV7-9 with TRBJ2-3, with a weak D call TRBD2 (5 bases). The V end lost 5 bases, the J end lost 1 base, and 7 bases lay between the germline ends. The CDR3 runs 13 residues. CDR1 is SEHNR and CDR2 is FQNEAQ in the germline V gene (reference sequence). The CDR3 nucleotides are TGTGCCAGCAGCGGTAGCGGCACAGATACGCAGTATTTT. Its protein product is CASSGSGTDTQYF.

This chain connects TRBV6-1 to TRBJ2-3, with D possibly matching TRBD1 (5 bases). In germline, CDR1 is MNHNS, CDR2 SASEGT. CDR3 length equals 15 residues. Trimming took off 8 bases at V and 4 bases at J, with 19 bases between the two ends. The CDR3 bases are TGTGCCAGCCGAGGAAAGTCCAGGGAAGCAGATACGCAGTATTTT. This encodes CASRGKSREADTQYF.

CDR3 amino acids: CASRDGSQETQYF. CDR3 in DNA: TGTGCCAGTAGAGATGGCTCTCAAGAGACCCAGTACTTC. The chain uses TRBV19 and TRBJ2-5; D gene ambiguous. Germline V lookup: CDR1 LNHDA, CDR2 SQIVND (reference sequence). The V gene lost 6 bases and the J gene lost 2 bases, with 10 bases spanning the gap. This CDR3 comprises 13 residues.

The genes are TRBV28 and TRBJ1-1; D remains unclear. CDR1 is MDHEN and CDR2 is SYDVKM in the germline V gene. V was cut by 3 bases and J by 0 bases, with 11 bases left in between. The CDR3 length is 15 residues. The CDR3 protein is CASSFNQAMNTEAFF. CDR3 nucleotides: TGTGCCAGCAGTTTCAATCAGGCAATGAACACTGAAGCTTTCTTT.

The chain is built from TRBV19 and TRBJ2-7, with D maybe TRBD1 (5 bases). With 7 bases removed from V and 5 bases from J, the gap between germline ends came to 15 bases. CDR1 is LNHDA, CDR2 SQIVND, per germline (reference sequence). The CDR3 runs to 13 residues. In nucleotides, the CDR3 is TGTGCCAGTAACTCTCGCGTCAGGGACGAGCAGTACTTC. Translating gives CASNSRVRDEQYF.